The 30 T cell receptor beta chains below were found in one sample sequenced in a study of blood T cell repertoires in COVID-19. Method: immunoSEQ multiplex PCR; TCRdb's copy keeps in-frame clones and lacks some. Here the sample spans tens of thousands of clones, about nine tenths being singletons. Material: peripheral blood. All receptors derive from a man between 60 and 75 years old with acute or convalescent COVID-19.

The J gene is TRBJ2-7, the V gene TRBV27, with TRBD1 as a possible D gene (5 bases). The CDR3 extends over 15 amino acids. The germline V gene encodes CDR1 MNHEY and CDR2 SMNVEV (reference sequence). With 4 bases removed from V and 4 bases from J, the gap between germline ends came to 17 bases. The CDR3 sequence is CASSSASTVAYEQYF. CDR3 DNA: TGTGCCAGCAGTTCAGCCTCGACAGTTGCATACGAGCAGTACTTC.

J is TRBJ2-3 and V is TRBV2, with D tentatively TRBD2 (6 bases). Germline lookup yields CDR1 SNHLY and CDR2 FYNNEI. This CDR3 contains 13 residues. V shed 6 bases and J shed 2 bases, with 9 bases lying between them. Written as DNA, the CDR3 is TGTGCCAGCAGGGAGGGTCTCACAGATACGCAGTATTTT. As protein: CASREGLTDTQYF. The variable domain in full, with the rest retrieved from reference TRBV2 and TRBJ2-3, is EPEVTQTPSHQVTQMGQEVILRCVPISNHLYFYWYRQILGQKVEFLVSFYNNEISEKSEIFDDQFSVERPDGSNFTLKIRSTKLEDSAMYFCASREGLTDTQYFGPGTRLTVL.

The chain has TRBV7-2 and TRBJ2-2, with D perhaps TRBD1 (5 bases). From germline, CDR1 is SGHTA and CDR2 FQGNSA. The V and J ends lost 5 bases and 0 bases respectively, with 10 bases between them. This CDR3 is 15 amino acids long. The CDR3 protein is CASSVTGPNTGELFF. The CDR3 coding sequence is TGTGCCAGCAGCGTAACAGGACCGAACACCGGGGAGCTGTTTTTT.

This chain links TRBV29-1 with TRBJ1-1; tentative D call: TRBD1 (5 bases). Trimming cost V 1 base and J 5 bases, with 17 bases left between them. The germline V gene encodes CDR1 SQVTM and CDR2 ANQGSEA. The CDR3 runs 15 residues. The DNA of the CDR3 is TGCAGCGTTGAAGGGTTGCGGCAGGGTGGGACTGAAGCTTTCTTT. Amino acids: CSVEGLRQGGTEAFF. The full variable domain, its missing parts supplied by reference TRBV29-1 and TRBJ1-1, is SAVISQKPSRDICQRGTSLTIQCQVDSQVTMMFWYRQQPGQSLTLIATANQGSEATYESGFVIDKFPISRPNLTFSTLTVSNMSPEDSSIYLCSVEGLRQGGTEAFFGQGTRLTVV.

The chain employs TRBV5-6 and TRBJ2-3; D is perhaps TRBD2 (6 bases). The CDR3 has 16 residues. The ends were cut back, 5 bases at V and 2 bases at J, with 18 bases in the middle. The germline V gene has CDR1 SGHDT and CDR2 YYEEEE. The CDR3 is CASSPSGAVLTDTQYF. Written as DNA, the CDR3 is TGTGCCAGCAGTCCGTCGGGAGCGGTTCTCACAGATACGCAGTATTTT.

The rearrangement joins TRBV11-2 to TRBJ2-7; a weak D match, TRBD1 (6 bases). CDR1 and CDR2 (germline): SGHAT, FQNNGV. The V gene lost 1 base and the J gene lost 5 bases, with 18 bases spanning the gap. The CDR3 consists of 16 residues. For the CDR3, the DNA is TGTGCCAGCAGCTTAGTAGGTGGGGGCGCCTTGGACGAGCAGTACTTC. Its translation is CASSLVGGGALDEQYF. Full variable domain (rest looked up from reference TRBV11-2 and TRBJ2-7): EAGVAQSPRYKIIEKRQSVAFWCNPISGHATLYWYQQILGQGPKLLIQFQNNGVVDDSQLPKDRFSAERLKGVDSTLKIQPAKLEDSAVYLCASSLVGGGALDEQYFGPGTRLTVT.

The chain uses TRBV5-1 and TRBJ2-1, with 8 bases that match TRBD1. Germline trimming cut 4 bases from V and 3 bases from J; bases unmatched to any gene: 3. Germline CDR1 is SGHRS and CDR2 is YFSETQ. The CDR3 length is 14 residues. The CDR3 DNA reads TGCGCCAGCAGCCAGGACAGGGACTACAATGAGCAGTTCTTC. Protein sequence: CASSQDRDYNEQFF.

The J gene is TRBJ2-7, the V gene TRBV5-1; 8 bases match TRBD1. V was pared by 4 bases and J by 2 bases, with 8 bases of the junction left unmatched. This CDR3 is built from 15 residues. The germline CDR1 and CDR2 sequences are SGHRS and YFSETQ. The CDR3 here is CASSLRQGITYEQYF. The CDR3 nucleotides are TGCGCCAGCAGCCTGAGACAGGGGATAACCTACGAGCAGTACTTC.

The CDR3 spells CASRAEVGEQFF. The CDR3 DNA follows: TGTGCCAGCAGGGCCGAGGTCGGTGAGCAGTTCTTC. This rearrangement joins TRBV3-1 (or the pseudogene TRBV3-2) to TRBJ2-1, with D unresolved. This CDR3 is built from 12 residues. The germline V gene encodes CDR1 LGHDT and CDR2 YNNKEL (reference sequence). Between the trimmed V and J ends, which lost 6 bases and 9 bases, there was a span of 12 bases.

The chain links TRBV6-5 to TRBJ1-3, with unresolved D. Germline values: CDR1 MNHEY, CDR2 SVGAGI. Between the trimmed V and J ends, which lost 8 bases and 4 bases, there was a span of 9 bases. The CDR3 spans 12 residues. The chain's CDR3 is CASGGRGNTIYF. CDR3 bases: TGTGCCAGCGGAGGGCGCGGAAACACCATATATTTT.

In this sample, this clone turned up once. One end of the junction varies from germline; a read error may be responsible. The rearrangement links TRBV7-2 to TRBJ2-1, with 13 bases fitting TRBD2. CDR3 size: 18 residues. CDR1 is SGHTA and CDR2 is FQGNSA in the germline V gene. The CDR3 loop reads CASNLRGLAGFYENEQFF. The CDR3 region has the DNA TGTGCCAGCAACTTAAGGGGACTAGCGGGGTTTTATGAGAATGAGCAGTTCTTC.

The rearrangement joins TRBV9 to TRBJ2-2; 7 bases fit TRBD1. The CDR3 sequence is 14 residues long. Trimming took 6 bases from V and 6 from J; bases not matched to a gene: 8. Germline V gene lookup returns CDR1 SGDLS and CDR2 YYNGEE. CDR3 nucleotide sequence: TGTGCCAGCACCCCGGACAGGTTAGCCGGGGAGCTGTTTTTT. Its protein is CASTPDRLAGELFF.

V and J are TRBV14 and TRBJ2-2, with D perhaps TRBD1 (5 bases). Germline V gene lookup returns CDR1 SGHDN and CDR2 FVKESK. Trimming removed 7 bases at V and 1 base at J, with 7 bases between. This CDR3 contains 13 residues. This chain's CDR3 is CASNDRNTGELFF. The CDR3 coding sequence is TGTGCCAGCAATGACAGGAACACCGGGGAGCTGTTTTTT. The full variable domain, completed using reference TRBV14 and TRBJ2-2, is EAGVTQFPSHSVIEKGQTVTLRCDPISGHDNLYWYRRVMGKEIKFLLHFVKESKQDESGMPNNRFLAERTGGTYSTLKVQPAELEDSGVYFCASNDRNTGELFFGEGSRLTVL.

The chain has TRBV27 and TRBJ1-4; TRBD1 matches 10 bases. Germline CDR1 MNHEY, CDR2 SMNVEV (reference sequence). The junction had 5 bases not matched to a gene; V was cut back by 5 bases and J by 5 bases. This CDR3 is 15 amino acids long. This chain's CDR3 is CASSRPGQGNEKLFF. The CDR3 DNA is TGTGCCAGCAGTCGTCCGGGACAGGGGAATGAAAAACTGTTTTTT.

This clone showed up just once. In DNA, the CDR3 is TGTGCCAGCAGCATCTCGACAGGAAACTATGGCTACACCTTC. Residues: CASSISTGNYGYTF. The chain has TRBV7-2 and TRBJ1-2; TRBD1 might be the D (6 bases). Trimming cost V 5 bases and J 2 bases, with 12 bases left between them. Germline CDR1 is SGHTA and CDR2 is FQGNSA. The CDR3 extends over 14 amino acids.

The CDR3 protein is CASSHLLAGEAYEQYF. CDR3 nucleotides: TGTGCCAGCAGCCATCTACTAGCGGGGGAAGCCTACGAGCAGTACTTC. The chain joins TRBV6-6 to TRBJ2-7; the match to TRBD2 covers 11 bases. This CDR3 comprises 16 residues. The germline V gene encodes CDR1 MNHNY and CDR2 SVGAGI (reference sequence). Trimming at V came to 6 bases and at J to 2 bases, leaving 9 bases not matched to a gene.

This clone showed up just a few times. The chain employs TRBV27 and TRBJ1-6; the D is unclear. V lost 3 bases and J lost 7, with 7 bases in between. The CDR3 covers 13 residues. Germline V gene data show CDR1 as MNHEY and CDR2 as SMNVEV (reference sequence). The CDR3 region has the DNA TGTGCCAGCAGTTTTGGGGAGAATTCACCCCTCCACTTT. It is translated as CASSFGENSPLHF.

The V and J genes are TRBV21-1 and TRBJ2-1; the tabulated D call, TRBD2, remains unverified against the DNA. TRBV21-1 is shown as a pseudogene. The CDR3 has 12 residues. CDR3: CASSKLRNEQFF. CDR3 in DNA: TGTGCCAGCAGCAAACTCCGTAATGAGCAGTTCTTC.

The CDR3 DNA sequence: TGTGCCAGCAGCTCAGGGCAGGGGTCCTACGAGCAGTACTTC. Translating gives CASSSGQGSYEQYF. The chain couples TRBV7-6 to TRBJ2-7; D might be TRBD1 (6 bases). Between the trimmed V and J ends, which lost 4 bases and 1 base, there was a span of 11 bases. This CDR3 comprises 14 residues. Germline V gene lookup returns CDR1 SGHVS and CDR2 FNYEAQ.

The gene calls are TRBV11-2 and TRBJ2-2, with 14 positions matching TRBD2. Losses at the gene ends were 5 bases for V and 6 bases for J; bases not matched to a gene: 11. CDR1 and CDR2 (germline): SGHAT, FQNNGV. The CDR3 has 18 amino acids. The CDR3 protein is CASSVRLAGGTRSGELFF. DNA for the CDR3: TGTGCCAGCAGCGTACGACTAGCGGGGGGGACTAGGTCCGGGGAGCTGTTTTTT.

The rearrangement uses TRBV23-1 and TRBJ1-5; D gene unclear. TRBV23-1 is an ORF, with its function uncertain. V was clipped by 1 base and J by 2 bases, with 6 bases between them. This CDR3 spans 14 amino acids. The CDR3 region has the DNA TGCGCCAGCAGTCAATGGGGAGGCAATCAGCCCCAGCATTTT. Its translation: CASSQWGGNQPQHF.

With regard to this clone: Other DNA sequences in this specimen translate into the identical CDR3. V is TRBV19 and J is TRBJ1-5; D unclear. The length of the CDR3 is 13 residues. CDR1 is LNHDA and CDR2 is SQIVND in the germline V gene (reference sequence). The V end was cut by 2 bases, the J end by 2 bases, with 4 bases between. CDR3 in amino acids: CASSITGNQPQHF. The CDR3 nucleotides read TGTGCCAGTAGTATAACAGGCAATCAGCCCCAGCATTTT.

The V gene is TRBV9, the J gene TRBJ2-5; 8 positions agree with TRBD1. The germline gives CDR1 SGDLS, CDR2 YYNGEE. V lost 2 bases, J lost 5 bases, and 5 bases stayed unmatched. The CDR3 has 14 residues. The CDR3 loop is CASSVPGGVETQYF. The DNA for the CDR3 is TGTGCCAGCAGCGTTCCAGGGGGCGTGGAGACCCAGTACTTC.

V gene TRBV6-5 combines with J gene TRBJ1-1; no definite D call. This CDR3 is built from 14 residues. Germline assignment: CDR1 MNHEY and CDR2 SVGAGI. V dropped 6 bases and J dropped 1 base, with 12 bases sitting between them. The CDR3 DNA is TGTGCCAGCAGCCTGAGGGTGAAGAACACTGAAGCTTTCTTT. The encoded protein is CASSLRVKNTEAFF.

The chain is built from TRBV7-9 and TRBJ2-3, with TRBD2 matching over 8 bases. Germline CDR1 reads SEHNR; CDR2 reads FQNEAQ (reference sequence). Trimming removed 5 bases from V and 0 bases from J; junction bases left unmatched: 4. This CDR3 region has 15 residues. In DNA, the CDR3 is TGTGCCAGCAGCCCTCGGGGGGGGAGCACAGATACGCAGTATTTT. Protein sequence: CASSPRGGSTDTQYF.

This chain links TRBV6-5 with TRBJ1-4; 8 bases map to TRBD1. The ends lost 8 bases at V and 9 bases at J; junction bases unmatched: 5. CDR3 length equals 12 residues. Germline CDR1 is MNHEY and CDR2 is SVGAGI. CDR3 sequence (DNA): TGTGCCAGCTCGCGGGACAGGAAAAAACTGTTTTTT. It translates to CASSRDRKKLFF.

The chain has TRBV18 and TRBJ1-6; D is unresolved. The V and J ends lost 6 bases and 3 bases respectively, with 18 bases between them. This CDR3 contains 17 residues. Germline-derived CDR1 and CDR2 are KGHSH and LQKENI. Written as DNA, the CDR3 is TGTGCCAGCTCCTCGGGAGGGAGGCGTGACTATAATTCACCCCTCCACTTT. It encodes CASSSGGRRDYNSPLHF.

The chain joins TRBV4-1 to TRBJ1-1; TRBD1 might be the D (6 bases). V shed 3 bases and J shed 4 bases, with 15 bases lying between them. Looked up from germline, CDR1 is MGHRA and CDR2 is YSYEKL. There are 15 residues in the CDR3. CDR3 DNA sequence: TGCGCCAGCAGCCAGGGGACAACTAAAGGCACTGAAGCTTTCTTT. It encodes CASSQGTTKGTEAFF.

The chain recombines TRBV6-5 with TRBJ1-1, with 10 bases aligning to TRBD1. Germline values: CDR1 MNHEY, CDR2 SVGAGI. The CDR3 length is 15 residues. With V trimmed by 7 bases and J by 6 bases, 11 bases remained unmatched. The CDR3 nucleotides read TGTGCCAGCAATCCAAGACAGGGGGCCCTAGCTGAAGCTTTCTTT. Its protein is CASNPRQGALAEAFF.

The chain joins TRBV3-1 (or the pseudogene TRBV3-2) to TRBJ1-4, with unresolved D. Germline values: CDR1 LGHDT, CDR2 YNNKEL (reference sequence). The CDR3 loop spans 13 amino acids. With 4 bases removed from V and 8 bases from J, the gap between germline ends came to 11 bases. CDR3 sequence (DNA): TGTGCCAGCAGCCGTGACCGGGTAGAAAAACTGTTTTTT. It codes for CASSRDRVEKLFF.